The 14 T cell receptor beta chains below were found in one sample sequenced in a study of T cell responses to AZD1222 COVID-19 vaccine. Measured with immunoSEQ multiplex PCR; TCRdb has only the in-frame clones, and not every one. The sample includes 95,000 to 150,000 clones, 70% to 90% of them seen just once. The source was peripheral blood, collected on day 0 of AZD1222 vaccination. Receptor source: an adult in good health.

The CDR3 sequence is CASSQDGGDTQYF. The CDR3 DNA sequence: TGTGCCAGCAGCCAAGATGGGGGGGATACGCAGTATTTT. The chain carries TRBV4-2 and TRBJ2-3, with TRBD2 as a possible D gene (6 bases). V lost 0 bases to trimming and J lost 6 bases, with 7 bases between them. Germline values: CDR1 LGHNA, CDR2 YNFKEQ. This CDR3 region has 13 residues.

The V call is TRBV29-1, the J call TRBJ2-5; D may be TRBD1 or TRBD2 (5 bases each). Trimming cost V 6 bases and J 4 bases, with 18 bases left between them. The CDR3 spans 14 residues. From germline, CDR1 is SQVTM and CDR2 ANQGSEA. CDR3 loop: CSVAARGVPETQYF. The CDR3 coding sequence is TGCAGCGTCGCTGCTCGAGGGGTCCCAGAGACCCAGTACTTC.

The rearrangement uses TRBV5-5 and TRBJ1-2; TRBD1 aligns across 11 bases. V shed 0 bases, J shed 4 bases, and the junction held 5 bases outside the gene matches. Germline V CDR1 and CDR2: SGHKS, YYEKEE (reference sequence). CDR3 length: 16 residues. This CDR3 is CASSLAGTGGIYGYTF. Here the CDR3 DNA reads TGTGCCAGCAGCTTGGCCGGGACAGGGGGTATCTATGGCTACACCTTC. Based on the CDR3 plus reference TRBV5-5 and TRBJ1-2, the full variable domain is DAGVTQSPTHLIKTRGQQVTLRCSPISGHKSVSWYQQVLGQGPQFIFQYYEKEERGRGNFPDRFSARQFPNYSSELNVNALLLGDSALYLCASSLAGTGGIYGYTFGSGTRLTVV.

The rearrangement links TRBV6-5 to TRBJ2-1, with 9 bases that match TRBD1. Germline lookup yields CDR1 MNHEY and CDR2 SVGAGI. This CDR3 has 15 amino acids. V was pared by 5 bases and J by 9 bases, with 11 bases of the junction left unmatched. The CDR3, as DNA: TGTGCCAGCAGTCCCTGGACAGGGGAGAGGGGTGAGCAGTTCTTC. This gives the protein CASSPWTGERGEQFF.

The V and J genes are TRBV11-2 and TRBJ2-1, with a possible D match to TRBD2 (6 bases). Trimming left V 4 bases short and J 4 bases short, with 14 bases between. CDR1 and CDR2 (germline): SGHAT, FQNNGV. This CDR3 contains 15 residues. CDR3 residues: CASSSLAGLYNEQFF. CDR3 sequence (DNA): TGTGCCAGCAGCTCCCTGGCGGGGCTATACAATGAGCAGTTCTTC.

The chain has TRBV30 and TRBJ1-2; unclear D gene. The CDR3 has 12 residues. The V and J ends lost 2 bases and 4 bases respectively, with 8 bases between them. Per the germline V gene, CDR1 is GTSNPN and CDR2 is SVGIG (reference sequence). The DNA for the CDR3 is TGTGCCTGGAGTAGGAGTATCTATGGCTACACCTTC. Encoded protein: CAWSRSIYGYTF.

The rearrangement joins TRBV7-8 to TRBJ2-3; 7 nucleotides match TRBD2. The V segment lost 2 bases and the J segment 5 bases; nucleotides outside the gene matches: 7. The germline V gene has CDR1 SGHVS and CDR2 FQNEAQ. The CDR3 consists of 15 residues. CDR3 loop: CASSLRGDRGDTQYF. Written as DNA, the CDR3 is TGTGCCAGCAGCTTACGGGGGGACCGCGGAGATACGCAGTATTTT.

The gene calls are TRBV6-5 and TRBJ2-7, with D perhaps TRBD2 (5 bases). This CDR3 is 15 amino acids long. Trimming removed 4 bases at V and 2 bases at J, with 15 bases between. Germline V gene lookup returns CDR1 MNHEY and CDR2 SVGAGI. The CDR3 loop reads CASSSAPGKAYEQYF. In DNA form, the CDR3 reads TGTGCCAGCAGTTCCGCGCCCGGGAAGGCCTACGAGCAGTACTTC.

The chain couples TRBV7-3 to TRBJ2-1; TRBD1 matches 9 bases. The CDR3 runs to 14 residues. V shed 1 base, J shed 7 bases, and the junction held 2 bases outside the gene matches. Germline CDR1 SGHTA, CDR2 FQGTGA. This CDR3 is CASSLIGTGNEQFF. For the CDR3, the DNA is TGTGCCAGCAGCTTAATTGGGACAGGGAATGAGCAGTTCTTC.

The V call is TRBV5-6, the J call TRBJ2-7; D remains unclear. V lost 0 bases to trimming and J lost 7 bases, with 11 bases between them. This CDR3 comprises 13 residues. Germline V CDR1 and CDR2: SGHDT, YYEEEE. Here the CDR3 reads CASSLATVREQYF. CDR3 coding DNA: TGTGCCAGCAGCTTGGCCACTGTCAGGGAGCAGTACTTC.

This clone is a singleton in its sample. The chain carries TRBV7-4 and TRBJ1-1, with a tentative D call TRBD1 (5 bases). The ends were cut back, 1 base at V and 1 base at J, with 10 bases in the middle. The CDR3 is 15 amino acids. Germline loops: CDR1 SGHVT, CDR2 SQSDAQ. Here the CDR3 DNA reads TGTGCCAGCAGCTTAGGGGGCCCGGGGAACACTGAAGCTTTCTTT. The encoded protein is CASSLGGPGNTEAFF.

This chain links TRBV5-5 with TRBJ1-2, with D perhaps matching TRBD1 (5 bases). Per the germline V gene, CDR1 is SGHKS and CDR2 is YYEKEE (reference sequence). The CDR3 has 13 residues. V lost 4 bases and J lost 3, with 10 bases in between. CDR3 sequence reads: CASSTRDDYGYTF. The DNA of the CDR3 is TGTGCCAGCAGCACCCGGGACGACTATGGCTACACCTTC.

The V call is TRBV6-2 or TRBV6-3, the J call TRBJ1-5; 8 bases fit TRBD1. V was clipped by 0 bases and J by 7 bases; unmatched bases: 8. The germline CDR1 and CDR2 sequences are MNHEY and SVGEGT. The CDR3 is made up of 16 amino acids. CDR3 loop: CASSYSIGQGLQPQHF. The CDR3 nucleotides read TGTGCCAGCAGTTACTCGATTGGACAGGGCCTACAGCCCCAGCATTTT.

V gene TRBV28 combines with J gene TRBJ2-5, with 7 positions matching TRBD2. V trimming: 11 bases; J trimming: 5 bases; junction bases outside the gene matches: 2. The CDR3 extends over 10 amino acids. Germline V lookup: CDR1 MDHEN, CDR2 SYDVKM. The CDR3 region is CASGRETQYF. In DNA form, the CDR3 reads TGTGCCTCCGGGAGGGAGACCCAGTACTTC.